Presented here are 13 T cell receptor beta chains from one specimen sequenced in a study of blood T cells in healthy people across ages. Through a sample-barcoded 5' primer and a J-beta primer mix, a second PCR was run for roughly 6 to 12 cycles. A single record per CDR3 protein comes from TCRdb applying MiXCR to the 5' RACE reads. The data show roughly 2 million distinct CDR3 sequences, roughly 52% seen once. Sample: blood. Receptors were obtained from a woman between 40 and 50 years old in good health.

This chain uses TRBV3-1 with TRBJ1-4, with 9 bases aligning to TRBD1. J lost 8 bases, V lost 5 bases, and 21 bases had no gene match. The CDR3 is 19 amino acids. Germline-derived CDR1 and CDR2 are LGHDT and YNNKEL (reference sequence). The CDR3: CASSSRGGTGKNSREKLFF. The CDR3 coding sequence is TGTGCCAGCAGCTCAAGAGGAGGGACAGGGAAAAACAGTAGGGAAAAACTGTTTTTT.

This clonotype appeared a single time. The chain joins TRBV10-3 to TRBJ2-1, with 7 bases aligning to TRBD1. Losses at the gene ends were 11 bases for V and 4 bases for J; bases not matched to a gene: 11. Germline CDR1 is ENHRY and CDR2 is SYGVKD. The CDR3 spans 14 residues. CDR3 residues: CAVTGTESYNEQFF. For the CDR3, the DNA is TGTGCCGTAACCGGGACAGAAAGTTACAATGAGCAGTTCTTC.

The rearrangement links TRBV7-2 to TRBJ2-3; 8 nucleotides match TRBD1. The CDR3 is 15 residues long. The germline CDR1 and CDR2 sequences are SGHTA and FQGNSA. After removal of 4 bases from V and 6 bases from J, the junction contained 9 bases not matched to a gene. The CDR3 reads CASSSQGTGGDTQYF. The CDR3 coding sequence is TGTGCCAGCAGCTCCCAAGGGACAGGCGGGGATACGCAGTATTTT.

The V call is TRBV7-2, the J call TRBJ2-3; 7 bases line up with TRBD1. Germline V CDR1 and CDR2: SGHTA, FQGNSA. The CDR3 has 18 residues. Trimming removed 5 bases from V and 2 bases from J; junction bases left unmatched: 16. The CDR3 DNA follows: TGTGCCAGCAGCCAAGAAGTCGGACCGGGACAGCTCACAGATACGCAGTATTTT. Translating gives CASSQEVGPGQLTDTQYF. Complete variable domain (other parts from reference TRBV7-2 and TRBJ2-3): GAGVSQSPSNKVTEKGKDVELRCDPISGHTALYWYRQSLGQGLEFLIYFQGNSAPDKSGLPSDRFSAERTGGSVSTLTIQRTQQEDSAVYLCASSQEVGPGQLTDTQYFGPGTRLTVL.

The rearrangement uses TRBV20-1 and TRBJ1-6; 8 nucleotides agree with TRBD1. Germline values: CDR1 DFQATT, CDR2 SNEGSKA (reference sequence). The CDR3 is 15 amino acids. V shed 1 base and J 6 bases; nucleotides not matched to a gene: 5. This CDR3 is CSARGWTGINSPLHF. CDR3 sequence (DNA): TGCAGTGCTAGAGGGTGGACAGGGATTAATTCACCCCTCCACTTT.

The chain uses TRBV15 and TRBJ1-4, with 7 bases fitting TRBD1. CDR1 and CDR2 from the germline V gene are LNHNV and YYDKDF (reference sequence). The CDR3 consists of 16 residues. V trimming: 1 base; J trimming: 0 bases; junction bases outside the gene matches: 2. The CDR3 here is CATSRAQGATNEKLFF. In nucleotides, the CDR3 is TGTGCCACCAGCAGAGCCCAGGGGGCAACTAATGAAAAACTGTTTTTT.

This clonotype was counted between two and nine times. V and J are TRBV4-3 and TRBJ1-1; 8 bases are a match to TRBD1. CDR1 and CDR2 (germline): LGHNA, YSLEER. V gave up 3 bases and J gave up 3 bases; unmatched junction bases: 6. The CDR3 is made up of 15 amino acids. CDR3 in DNA: TGCGCCAGCAGCCAGCAGGGGGCCGCGGACACTGAAGCTTTCTTT. Translation gives CASSQQGAADTEAFF.

The chain recombines TRBV9 with TRBJ2-1, with D unclear. Trimming left V 4 bases short and J 0 bases short, with 11 bases between. Germline V gene sequence: CDR1 SGDLS, CDR2 YYNGEE. The CDR3 sequence is 15 residues long. CDR3 coding DNA: TGTGCCAGCAGCCGCTCCGGGCGCTCCTACAATGAGCAGTTCTTC. Translated, it gives CASSRSGRSYNEQFF.

This clonotype was seen a few times. The rearrangement uses TRBV3-1 and TRBJ2-3; tentatively, D is TRBD1 (6 bases). Trimming removed 7 bases from V and 3 bases from J, with 17 bases in between. The CDR3 sequence is 15 residues long. Germline CDR1 and CDR2: LGHDT and YNNKEL (reference sequence). DNA for the CDR3: TGTGCCAGCACTGGACAGACAGGAAAGACAGATACGCAGTATTTT. Protein product: CASTGQTGKTDTQYF.

The J gene is TRBJ1-2, the V gene TRBV6-1, with a tentative D call TRBD1 (5 bases). Trimming cost V 9 bases and J 4 bases, with 12 bases left between them. Germline V gene data show CDR1 as MNHNS and CDR2 as SASEGT. The CDR3 loop spans 12 amino acids. In nucleotides, the CDR3 is TGTGCCAGTACGACAGCTTTCTATGGCTACACCTTC. Encoded protein: CASTTAFYGYTF.

The chain combines TRBV20-1 with TRBJ2-4, with 12 nucleotides matching TRBD2. Germline CDR1 is DFQATT and CDR2 is SNEGSKA (reference sequence). The V gene end was trimmed by 1 base and the J gene end by 13 bases; junction bases not matched to a gene: 14. The CDR3 is 16 amino acids. CDR3 DNA sequence: TGCAGTGCTAGAGCAGGGTCTAGCGGGGGGGTTTCGGCCCAGTACTTC. This codes for CSARAGSSGGVSAQYF.

The rearrangement joins TRBV29-1 to TRBJ2-3; D is unresolved. The CDR3 spans 12 residues. The germline V gene encodes CDR1 SQVTM and CDR2 ANQGSEA. Trimming removed 4 bases at V and 2 bases at J, with 7 bases between. CDR3: CSVGGFTDTQYF. CDR3 sequence (DNA): TGCAGCGTTGGTGGTTTCACAGATACGCAGTATTTT.

J is TRBJ1-6 and V is TRBV20-1; 7 bases are shared with TRBD1. Germline loops: CDR1 DFQATT, CDR2 SNEGSKA (reference sequence). This CDR3 contains 16 residues. The trim removed 1 base at V and 7 bases at J, leaving 10 bases unmatched. CDR3 loop: CSARAPRQGGNSPLHF. DNA of the CDR3: TGCAGTGCTAGAGCGCCCAGACAGGGAGGCAATTCACCCCTCCACTTT.